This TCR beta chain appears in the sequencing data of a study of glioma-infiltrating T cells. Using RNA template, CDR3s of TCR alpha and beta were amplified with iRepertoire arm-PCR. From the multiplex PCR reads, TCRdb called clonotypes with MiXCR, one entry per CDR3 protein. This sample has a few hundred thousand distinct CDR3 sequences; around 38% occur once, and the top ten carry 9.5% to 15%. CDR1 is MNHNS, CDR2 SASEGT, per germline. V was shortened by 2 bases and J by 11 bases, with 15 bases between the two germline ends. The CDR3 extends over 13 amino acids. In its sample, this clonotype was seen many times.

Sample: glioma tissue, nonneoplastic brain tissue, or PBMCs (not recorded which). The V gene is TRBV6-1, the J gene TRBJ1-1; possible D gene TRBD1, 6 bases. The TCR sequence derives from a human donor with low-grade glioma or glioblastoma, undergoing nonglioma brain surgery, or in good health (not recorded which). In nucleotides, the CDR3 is TGTGCCAGCAGTGAAAACAGGGAAAGGGAGGCTTTCTTT. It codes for CASSENREREAFF.